Listed here are 10 T cell receptor beta chains from one sample, sequenced in a study of control samples from healthy donors and cancer patients. TCRdb's table, derived via immunoSEQ multiplex PCR, lists solely in-frame clones and lacks some. The sample lists 85,000 to 95,000 clones, 82% occurring once. Sequenced sample: blood. The receptors derive from a woman aged 60-70 years in good health.

This clone was seen ten or more times. The V call is TRBV11-2, the J call TRBJ1-4, with D possibly being TRBD1 (6 bases). The CDR3 consists of 14 residues. V was cut by 5 bases and J by 5 bases, with 12 bases left in between. Per the germline V gene, CDR1 is SGHAT and CDR2 is FQNNGV. The CDR3 DNA sequence: TGTGCCAGCAGCCTTCGACAGGCCAATGAAAAACTGTTTTTT. Translation: CASSLRQANEKLFF.

This chain connects TRBV18 to TRBJ2-1; 7 positions agree with TRBD2. Germline CDR1 and CDR2: KGHSH and LQKENI. J was trimmed by 6 bases and V by 5 bases; bases with no gene match: 4. This CDR3 contains 13 residues. CDR3 bases: TGTGCCAGCTCAGGACTAGATGGCAATGAGCAGTTCTTC. It encodes CASSGLDGNEQFF.

The chain joins TRBV5-1 to TRBJ2-1; D ambiguous. Per germline, CDR1 SGHRS and CDR2 YFSETQ. This CDR3 spans 15 amino acids. The V gene lost 0 bases and the J gene lost 4 bases, with 11 bases spanning the gap. The CDR3 region is CASSLEPTLYNEQFF. The CDR3 DNA reads TGCGCCAGCAGCTTGGAACCTACCCTTTACAATGAGCAGTTCTTC.

V gene TRBV19 combines with J gene TRBJ1-5; 7 nucleotides agree with TRBD1. J was trimmed by 2 bases and V by 5 bases; bases with no gene match: 6. Germline assignment: CDR1 LNHDA and CDR2 SQIVND (reference sequence). CDR3 length equals 15 residues. The CDR3 DNA follows: TGTGCCAGTAGTCTCCGGGACAGCCGCAATCAGCCCCAGCATTTT. Its protein product is CASSLRDSRNQPQHF.

The V gene is TRBV7-9, the J gene TRBJ2-3, with 7 bases matching TRBD2. Germline CDR1 SEHNR, CDR2 FQNEAQ (reference sequence). CDR3 length equals 14 residues. The junction had 11 bases not matched to a gene; V was cut back by 8 bases and J by 6 bases. CDR3 residues: CASSQGGAGDTQYF. The CDR3 bases are TGTGCCAGCTCTCAGGGAGGGGCTGGGGATACGCAGTATTTT. Complete variable domain (other parts from reference TRBV7-9 and TRBJ2-3): DTGVSQNPRHKITKRGQNVTFRCDPISEHNRLYWYRQTLGQGPEFLTYFQNEAQLEKSRLLSDRFSAERPKGSFSTLEIQRTEQGDSAMYLCASSQGGAGDTQYFGPGTRLTVL.

This chain uses TRBV7-2 with TRBJ1-4; weak D call: TRBD1 (5 bases). The ends were cut back, 2 bases at V and 0 bases at J, with 13 bases in the middle. The CDR3 consists of 17 residues. Germline assignment: CDR1 SGHTA and CDR2 FQGNSA. CDR3 residues: CASSLRGREATNEKLFF. In DNA, the CDR3 is TGTGCCAGCAGCTTAAGGGGACGAGAGGCAACTAATGAAAAACTGTTTTTT.

The chain couples TRBV12-5 to TRBJ1-4; D is ambiguous. With 6 bases removed from V and 6 bases from J, the gap between germline ends came to 11 bases. This CDR3 is built from 13 residues. Germline-derived CDR1 and CDR2 are LGHNT and FRNRAP. In DNA, the CDR3 is TGTGCTAGTGGAAGAGAACTGGATGAAAAACTGTTTTTT. Translating gives CASGRELDEKLFF.

This clone was counted between two and nine times. The chain carries TRBV2 and TRBJ2-7; no definite D call. Per the germline V gene, CDR1 is SNHLY and CDR2 is FYNNEI. Trimming removed 6 bases at V and 2 bases at J, with 17 bases between. CDR3 size: 15 residues. The CDR3 sequence is CASRDLVEDPYEQYF. The CDR3 nucleotides read TGTGCCAGCAGAGACCTAGTAGAAGACCCCTACGAGCAGTACTTC.

The chain combines TRBV7-2 with TRBJ2-6; D possibly corresponds to TRBD2 (5 bases). The CDR3 runs to 16 residues. Looked up from germline, CDR1 is SGHTA and CDR2 is FQGNSA. V shed 1 base and J shed 2 bases, with 9 bases lying between them. CDR3 nucleotides: TGTGCCAGCAGCTTAGTTGCGCGGGCTGGGGCCAACGTCCTGACTTTC. Translated, it gives CASSLVARAGANVLTF.

This clone has more than one count but fewer than ten. This sequence joins TRBV27 and TRBJ2-7, with a possible D match to TRBD1 (5 bases). V was shortened by 8 bases and J by 0 bases, with 17 bases between the two germline ends. The CDR3 runs 15 residues. The V gene's germline CDR1 is MNHEY and CDR2 SMNVEV (reference sequence). Here the CDR3 reads CASRLLGQGSYEQYF. DNA of the CDR3: TGTGCCAGCCGTCTACTTGGTCAGGGCTCCTACGAGCAGTACTTC.